This T cell receptor (beta chain) was sequenced in a study of Ad26.COV2.S vaccination and SARS-CoV-2 variants (dated by TCRdb to 2020 to 2023). At the level of the whole study: Vaccine-arm donors were drawn from COV1001, a multicentre, randomized, double-blind, placebo-controlled phase I-IIa trial of Ad26.COV2.S in healthy adults. Trial participants were randomized into five groups of five, in which low-dose or high-dose Ad26.COV2.S was given once or twice, or placebo was given on both occasions. Dosing of Ad26.COV2.S was intramuscular, at either 5x10^10 or 1x10^11 viral particles, delivered as one shot or as two shots spaced 56 days apart. Sequencing of the TCRbeta repertoire served to evaluate the specificity and breadth of SARS-CoV-2-reactive T cell receptors following Ad26.COV2.S vaccination. The TCR-sequenced set comprised around 32 samples: around 20 Ad26.COV2.S vaccine recipients, 5 placebo recipients and 8 SARS-CoV-2 convalescent individuals. Investigators did not know the trial group allocation while performing experiments and assessing outcomes.

Comment on this clone: There is no known antigen for this receptor. No much larger clonotype is one base removed from it; base qualities were not supplied.

The junction shows trimming of 6 bases on V and 7 bases on J, plus 18 bases between the germline ends. The germline V gene (reference sequence) yields LNHDA for CDR1 and SQIVND for CDR2. The CDR3 holds 14 amino acids from the cysteine to the phenylalanine. Just CDR3 DNA is preserved here, 42 bases in frame from base 1. The treatment or condition label here, explained by the study, means: 19 received Ad26.COV2.S at low or high dose, single or two shots; a few received placebo; per-sample allocation not given. For vaccine and placebo recipients, repertoires were sequenced using samples collected on day 63 after the first injection. Cohort 1b enrolled around 23 adults aged 18-55 years at a single site in Boston, USA, between 29 July and 7 August 2020. Ad26.COV2.S consisted of a replication-incompetent adenovirus type 26 vector by which a prefusion-stabilized SARS-CoV-2 spike protein from the original Wuhan strain was expressed.

The immunoSEQ Assay was the method used to sequence TCRbeta CDR3 regions. After extraction, genomic DNA underwent amplification by bias-controlled multiplex PCR, followed by high-throughput sequencing. The published analysis was carried out like this. Collapsing and filtering of sequences were performed to quantify the absolute abundance of each unique TCRbeta CDR3 region. T cell fraction was estimated by normalizing TCRbeta template counts to usable DNA, with usable DNA measured through amplification of reference genes found in all nucleated cells. Repertoire TCRs were annotated as SARS-CoV-2-specific when V gene, CDR3 amino acid sequence and J gene were exactly matched to a known reactive TCR set. MIRA supplied the reference SARS-CoV-2 TCR set, which was filtered for enrichment in COVID-19-positive ImmuneCODE repertoires so that public or cross-reactive TCRs were removed. Drawing on the MIRA antigens, annotated TCRs were analysed further at the level of specific ORF or position within ORF. Breadth was defined as the number of annotated unique rearrangements divided by the total number of unique productive rearrangements, and depth was defined as the summed frequency of the annotated unique rearrangements. Two-sided Wilcoxon rank-sum tests were used to compare TCR breadth between groups. TCRdb took over this immuneACCESS table, retaining in-frame rearrangements with V and J assigned. Such tables are incomplete; in checked studies, under half of the missing clones stem from an unresolved V gene, and the remainder is unexplained. From that table come the V and J calls and clone size; the DNA was used to work out D and trimming. This sample has 400,000 to 450,000 clones in its table, and about nine tenths of those were observed once. About 1.7% of the sample comes from the top ten.

General findings and caveats noted by the study authors: After vaccination, spike-specific CD8+ and CD4+ T cell responses were reported to show substantial breadth. Ad26.COV2.S recipients had higher spike-specific TCR breadth than placebo recipients (P = 0.0014). Vaccine and placebo recipients had comparable non-spike TCR breadth, which fits with the vaccine containing only spike. Comparing responses between vaccine doses or regimens was not something the study was powered to do. The authors noted that total T cell responses may have been underestimated by the TCR breadth and depth analyses.

The sequence joins TRBV19 to TRBJ1-1; a tentative D call is TRBD1 (6 bases match). The sequence was collected from a person between 18 and 60 years old who received the Ad26.COV2.S COVID-19 vaccine or a placebo. The specimen comprised peripheral blood, sampled in a trial of Ad26.COV2.S vaccine versus placebo. Here is the DNA: TGTGCCAGTAGACCTGACAGGAGCCAACATGAAGCTTTCTTT. It is translated as CASRPDRSQHEAFF. Here the CDR3 is joined to the reference TRBV19 and TRBJ1-1 genes, and the full variable domain is: DGGITQSPKYLFRKEGQNVTLSCEQNLNHDAMYWYRQDPGQGLRLIYYSQIVNDFQKGDIAEGYSVSREKKESFPLTVTSAQKNPTAFYLCASRPDRSQHEAFFGQGTRLTVV.